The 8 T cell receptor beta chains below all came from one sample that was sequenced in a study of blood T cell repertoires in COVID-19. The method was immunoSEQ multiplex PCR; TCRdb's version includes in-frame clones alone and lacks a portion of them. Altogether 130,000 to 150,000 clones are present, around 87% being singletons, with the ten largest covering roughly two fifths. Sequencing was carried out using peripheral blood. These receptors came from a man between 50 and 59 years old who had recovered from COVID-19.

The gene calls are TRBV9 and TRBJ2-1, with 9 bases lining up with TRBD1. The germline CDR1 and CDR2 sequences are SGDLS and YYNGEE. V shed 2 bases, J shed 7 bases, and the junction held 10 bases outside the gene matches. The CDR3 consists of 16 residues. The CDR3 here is CASSVLGTGIQNEQFF. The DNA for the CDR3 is TGTGCCAGCAGCGTGTTAGGGACAGGGATCCAGAATGAGCAGTTCTTC.

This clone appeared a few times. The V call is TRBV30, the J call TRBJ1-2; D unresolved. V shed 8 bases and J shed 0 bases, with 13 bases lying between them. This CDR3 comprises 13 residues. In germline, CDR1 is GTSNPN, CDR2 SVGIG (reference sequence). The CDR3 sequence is CARRGGANYGYTF. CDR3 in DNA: TGTGCCCGGCGGGGTGGAGCTAACTATGGCTACACCTTC.

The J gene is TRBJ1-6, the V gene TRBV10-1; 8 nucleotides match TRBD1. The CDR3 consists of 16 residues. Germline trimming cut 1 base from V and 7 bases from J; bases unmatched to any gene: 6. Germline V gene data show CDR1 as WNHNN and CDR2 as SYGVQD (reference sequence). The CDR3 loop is CASSEWDRSGNSPLHF. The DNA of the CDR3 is TGCGCCAGCAGTGAGTGGGACAGGAGTGGCAATTCACCCCTCCACTTT.

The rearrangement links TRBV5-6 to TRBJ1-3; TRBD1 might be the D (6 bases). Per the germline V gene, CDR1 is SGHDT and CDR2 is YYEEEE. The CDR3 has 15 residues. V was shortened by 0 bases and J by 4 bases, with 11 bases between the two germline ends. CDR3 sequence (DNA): TGTGCCAGCAGCTTGGTAGGGGGAACCGGAAACACCATATATTTT. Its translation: CASSLVGGTGNTIYF.

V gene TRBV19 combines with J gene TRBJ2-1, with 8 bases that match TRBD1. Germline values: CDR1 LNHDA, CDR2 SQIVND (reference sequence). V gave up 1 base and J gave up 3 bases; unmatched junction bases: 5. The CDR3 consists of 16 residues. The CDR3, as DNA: TGTGCCAGTAGTATAGGAGCAGGGGGCTTCTACAATGAGCAGTTCTTC. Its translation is CASSIGAGGFYNEQFF.

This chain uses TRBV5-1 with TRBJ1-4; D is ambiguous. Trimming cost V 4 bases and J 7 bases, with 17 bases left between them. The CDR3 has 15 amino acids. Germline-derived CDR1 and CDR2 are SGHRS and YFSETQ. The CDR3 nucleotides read TGCGCCAGCAGCCCTAGCTCTAGATCTTTTGAAAAACTGTTTTTT. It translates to CASSPSSRSFEKLFF.

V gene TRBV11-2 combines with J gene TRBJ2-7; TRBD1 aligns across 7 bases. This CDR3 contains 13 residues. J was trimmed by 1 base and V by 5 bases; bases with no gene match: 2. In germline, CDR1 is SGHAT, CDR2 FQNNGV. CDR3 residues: CASSRDRSYEQYF. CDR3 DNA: TGTGCCAGCAGCCGGGACAGATCCTACGAGCAGTACTTC.

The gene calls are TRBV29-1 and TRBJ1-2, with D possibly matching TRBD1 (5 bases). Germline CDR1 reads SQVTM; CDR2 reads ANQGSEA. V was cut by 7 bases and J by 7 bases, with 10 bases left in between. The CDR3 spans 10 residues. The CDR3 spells CSADSFGYTF. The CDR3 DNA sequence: TGCAGCGCCGACAGCTTTGGCTACACCTTC.